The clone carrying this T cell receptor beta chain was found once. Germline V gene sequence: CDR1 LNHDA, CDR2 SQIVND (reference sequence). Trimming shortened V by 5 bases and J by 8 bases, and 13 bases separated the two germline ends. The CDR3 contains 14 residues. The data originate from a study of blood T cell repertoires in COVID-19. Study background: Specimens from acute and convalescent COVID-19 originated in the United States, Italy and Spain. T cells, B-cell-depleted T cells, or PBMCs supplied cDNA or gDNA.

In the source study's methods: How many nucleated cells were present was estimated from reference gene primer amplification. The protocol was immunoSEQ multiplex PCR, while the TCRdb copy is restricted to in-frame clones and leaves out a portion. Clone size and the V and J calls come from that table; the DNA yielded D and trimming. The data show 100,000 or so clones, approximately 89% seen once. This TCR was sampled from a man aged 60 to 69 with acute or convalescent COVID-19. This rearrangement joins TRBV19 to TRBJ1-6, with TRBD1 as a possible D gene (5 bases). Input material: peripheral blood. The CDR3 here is CASSVRESDSPLHF. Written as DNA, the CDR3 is TGTGCCAGTAGTGTCAGGGAATCGGATTCACCCCTCCACTTT. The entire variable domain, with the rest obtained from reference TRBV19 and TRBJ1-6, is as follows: DGGITQSPKYLFRKEGQNVTLSCEQNLNHDAMYWYRQDPGQGLRLIYYSQIVNDFQKGDIAEGYSVSREKKESFPLTVTSAQKNPTAFYLCASSVRESDSPLHFGNGTRLTVT.